The 10 T cell receptor beta chains presented below share a single source sample, sequenced in a study of T cell responses to AZD1222 COVID-19 vaccine. Only in-frame clones appear in the TCRdb table, and some are missing; sequencing was by immunoSEQ multiplex PCR. The sample lists around 100,000 clones, around 90% occurring once. Specimen: peripheral blood, collected on day 0 of AZD1222 vaccination. These TCRs come from an adult in good health.

This rearrangement joins TRBV6-1 to TRBJ1-5; the D is unclear. Germline loops: CDR1 MNHNS, CDR2 SASEGT. The CDR3 length is 15 residues. V lost 2 bases and J 0 bases, leaving 8 bases between the germline ends. The CDR3 region is CASSEINTSNQPQHF. In nucleotides, the CDR3 is TGTGCCAGCAGTGAAATTAACACTAGCAATCAGCCCCAGCATTTT.

This rearrangement joins TRBV6-4 to TRBJ1-2, with TRBD1 matching over 8 bases. Trimming at V came to 4 bases and at J to 6 bases, leaving 7 bases not matched to a gene. The CDR3 contains 14 residues. Germline V gene lookup returns CDR1 MRHNA and CDR2 SNTAGT. The CDR3 region is CASSANRGKDGYTF. The CDR3 DNA sequence: TGTGCCAGCAGTGCAAACAGGGGGAAGGATGGCTACACCTTC.

This clone showed up just a few times. The V and J genes are TRBV6-2 or TRBV6-3 and TRBJ2-7; TRBD2 matches at 11 bases. CDR3 length: 16 residues. Germline V gene sequence: CDR1 MNHEY, CDR2 SVGEGT. V was pared by 2 bases and J by 4 bases, with 7 bases of the junction left unmatched. This CDR3 reads CASSYGALAGGYEQYF. In nucleotides, the CDR3 is TGTGCCAGCAGTTACGGGGCGCTAGCGGGAGGATACGAGCAGTACTTC.

This chain uses TRBV28 with TRBJ1-5, with 9 nucleotides matching TRBD1. V trimming: 3 bases; J trimming: 5 bases; junction bases outside the gene matches: 2. The CDR3 has 14 amino acids. CDR1 and CDR2 (germline): MDHEN, SYDVKM. The CDR3 loop reads CASSFRQGDQPQHF. The CDR3 nucleotides are TGTGCCAGCAGTTTTCGACAGGGGGATCAGCCCCAGCATTTT.

The chain is built from TRBV29-1 and TRBJ1-4; D call uncertain. V was shortened by 4 bases and J by 8 bases, with 14 bases between the two germline ends. This CDR3 spans 13 amino acids. Germline values: CDR1 SQVTM, CDR2 ANQGSEA. This chain's CDR3 is CSVVAGLGEKLFF. In DNA, the CDR3 is TGCAGCGTTGTCGCAGGTCTAGGGGAAAAACTGTTTTTT.

This chain links TRBV15 with TRBJ2-1, with 7 nucleotides matching TRBD2. The CDR3 is 15 amino acids. The germline V gene encodes CDR1 LNHNV and CDR2 YYDKDF (reference sequence). The V and J ends lost 3 bases and 8 bases, in that order; junction bases with no gene match: 10. CDR3 region: CATSSPAGGSHEQFF. The CDR3 bases are TGTGCCACCAGCAGTCCAGCCGGCGGGAGCCATGAGCAGTTCTTC.

This chain connects TRBV6-5 to TRBJ1-1; D is uncertain. CDR3 length equals 13 residues. Trimming removed 6 bases at V and 0 bases at J, with 8 bases between. In germline, CDR1 is MNHEY, CDR2 SVGAGI. CDR3 amino acids: CASRSPLNTEAFF. In DNA, the CDR3 is TGTGCCAGCAGATCCCCACTGAACACTGAAGCTTTCTTT.

CDR3 region: CASSDRGWGMAYEQYF. The CDR3 nucleotides read TGTGCCAGCAGTGACAGGGGTTGGGGGATGGCCTACGAGCAGTACTTC. The rearrangement links TRBV6-1 to TRBJ2-7, with D tentatively TRBD1 (6 bases). This CDR3 has 16 residues. Germline CDR1 reads MNHNS; CDR2 reads SASEGT. V gave up 3 bases and J gave up 2 bases, with 17 bases separating them.

The J gene is TRBJ1-2, the V gene TRBV19; D unclear. The length of the CDR3 is 14 residues. Trimming stripped 3 bases from V and 1 base from J, with 9 bases between. Germline V lookup: CDR1 LNHDA, CDR2 SQIVND (reference sequence). The CDR3 bases are TGTGCCAGTAGTATCCAGGTCGATAACTATGGCTACACCTTC. It is translated as CASSIQVDNYGYTF.

This chain links TRBV10-3 with TRBJ1-2; no definite D call. Looked up from germline, CDR1 is ENHRY and CDR2 is SYGVKD. V was trimmed by 8 bases and J by 3 bases, leaving 10 bases between them. The CDR3 loop spans 12 amino acids. CDR3 in amino acids: CAISGGYYGYTF. The CDR3 nucleotides are TGTGCCATCTCGGGCGGCTACTATGGCTACACCTTC.